Below are 27 T cell receptor beta chains sequenced from a single sample in a study of cytomegalovirus exposure and HLA in healthy donors. 13 Jbeta primers and 60 Vbeta primers were used for the PCR. Some clones are missing from TCRdb's copy, which holds only in-frame ones; the method was immunoSEQ multiplex PCR. The sample contains 150,000 to 200,000 clones, about 80% of which appear only once. The sample consisted of PBMCs. These TCRs come from a man aged 35 to 55 in good health and CMV-seronegative.

V gene TRBV29-1 combines with J gene TRBJ1-2, with TRBD1 as a possible D gene (6 bases). This CDR3 region has 15 residues. The V gene's germline CDR1 is SQVTM and CDR2 ANQGSEA. Trimming cost V 6 bases and J 0 bases, with 17 bases left between them. CDR3 DNA: TGCAGCGTCCCTCCCGGGACATCAGCTAACTATGGCTACACCTTC. Translation gives CSVPPGTSANYGYTF.

This clone was recorded once. The chain combines TRBV10-3 with TRBJ2-7, with TRBD1 matching 10 bases. V lost 6 bases and J lost 5; bases outside the gene matches: 10. The CDR3 loop spans 15 amino acids. Germline CDR1 ENHRY, CDR2 SYGVKD. This chain's CDR3 is CAIRAAGDRGHEQYF. The CDR3, as DNA: TGTGCCATCAGGGCGGCAGGGGACAGGGGTCACGAGCAGTACTTC.

The chain has TRBV30 and TRBJ2-7; D uncertain. Deletions cut 0 bases from V and 2 bases from J, with 5 bases between. The CDR3 spans 12 residues. Germline assignment: CDR1 GTSNPN and CDR2 SVGIG (reference sequence). CDR3 bases: TGTGCCTGGAGTGTCCCAACCTACGAGCAGTACTTC. This sequence encodes CAWSVPTYEQYF.

The J gene is TRBJ2-5, the V gene TRBV29-1; possibly TRBD2 for D (5 bases). CDR1 and CDR2 (germline): SQVTM, ANQGSEA. The CDR3 is 14 residues long. V was pared by 0 bases and J by 4 bases, with 12 bases between. The chain's CDR3 is CSVEDPGGRETQYF. The DNA of the CDR3 is TGCAGCGTTGAAGATCCCGGAGGTCGAGAGACCCAGTACTTC.

This rearrangement joins TRBV5-1 to TRBJ2-3; 10 positions match TRBD1. This CDR3 is 15 amino acids long. The junction had 3 bases not matched to a gene; V was cut back by 4 bases and J by 1 base. CDR1 and CDR2 (germline): SGHRS, YFSETQ. The CDR3, as DNA: TGCGCCAGCAGCCCCGGGACAGGGGGCACAGATACGCAGTATTTT. Protein product: CASSPGTGGTDTQYF.

Concerning this clone: Distinct nucleotide sequences in the sample also encode this CDR3. The chain employs TRBV28 and TRBJ2-7; 7 bases line up with TRBD2. Germline assignment: CDR1 MDHEN and CDR2 SYDVKM. The CDR3 totals 14 residues. Trimming removed 6 bases from V and 1 base from J; junction bases left unmatched: 6. CDR3 sequence: CASSPPGGSYEQYF. The CDR3 DNA is TGTGCCAGCAGCCCGCCCGGGGGGTCCTACGAGCAGTACTTC.

The chain is built from TRBV28 and TRBJ2-3; TRBD1 might be the D (7 bases). V lost 6 bases and J 8 bases, leaving 21 bases between the germline ends. The CDR3 covers 15 residues. Germline CDR1 MDHEN, CDR2 SYDVKM. CDR3: CASSTVGQEAGTQYF. In DNA form, the CDR3 reads TGTGCCAGCAGCACGGTCGGACAGGAAGCGGGTACGCAGTATTTT.

This clone has a single count. This chain links TRBV6-1 with TRBJ2-7; a weak D match, TRBD1 (5 bases). CDR1 and CDR2 from the germline V gene are MNHNS and SASEGT. Trimming removed 3 bases from V and 9 bases from J, with 12 bases in between. CDR3 length: 12 amino acids. CDR3 protein: CASSDWGGPQYF. CDR3 in DNA: TGTGCCAGCAGTGATTGGGGCGGTCCGCAGTACTTC.

The rearrangement uses TRBV7-3 and TRBJ2-2; possibly TRBD1 for D (6 bases). CDR1 is SGHTA and CDR2 is FQGTGA in the germline V gene. This CDR3 comprises 14 residues. With 1 base removed from V and 5 bases from J, the gap between germline ends came to 8 bases. In DNA, the CDR3 is TGTGCCAGCAGCTTAAGGCAGGGGACCGGGGAGCTGTTTTTT. Translating it yields CASSLRQGTGELFF.

The rearrangement links TRBV30 to TRBJ1-2; no clear D gene. The V gene's germline CDR1 is GTSNPN and CDR2 SVGIG (reference sequence). This CDR3 is 14 amino acids long. Trimming took off 4 bases at V and 4 bases at J, with 16 bases between the two ends. The CDR3 DNA reads TGTGCCTGGACGGAGCCAGCGGGCCTCTATGGCTACACCTTC. Encoded protein: CAWTEPAGLYGYTF.

The chain is built from TRBV2 and TRBJ1-2, with D maybe TRBD1 (5 bases). Trimming took 7 bases from V and 0 from J, leaving 9 bases between them. From germline, CDR1 is SNHLY and CDR2 FYNNEI. This CDR3 spans 13 amino acids. Here the CDR3 DNA reads TGTGCCAGCAACAGGTTAGCTAACTATGGCTACACCTTC. Translation gives CASNRLANYGYTF.

This chain uses TRBV28 with TRBJ2-1; 7 bases agree with TRBD1. V shed 5 bases, J shed 15 bases, and the junction held 7 bases outside the gene matches. This CDR3 contains 11 residues. Germline CDR1 reads MDHEN; CDR2 reads SYDVKM. The CDR3 region is CASSGETGLFF. The CDR3 DNA is TGTGCCAGCAGTGGGGAGACAGGGCTGTTCTTC.

The V gene is TRBV7-2, the J gene TRBJ1-1; D is unresolved. Looked up from germline, CDR1 is SGHTA and CDR2 is FQGNSA. The CDR3 length is 12 residues. Trimming took off 1 base at V and 8 bases at J, with 8 bases between the two ends. As DNA, the CDR3 is TGTGCCAGCAGCTTAGGTGTGTCGGAAGCTTTCTTT. It encodes CASSLGVSEAFF.

The chain links TRBV5-1 to TRBJ2-7; tentative D call: TRBD1 (6 bases). The CDR3 spans 15 residues. Deletions cut 0 bases from V and 2 bases from J, with 12 bases between. Germline V gene sequence: CDR1 SGHRS, CDR2 YFSETQ. The DNA of the CDR3 is TGCGCCAGCAGCTTGGGCCAGGGGCCAGCCTACGAGCAGTACTTC. Its protein product is CASSLGQGPAYEQYF. Drawing the rest from reference TRBV5-1 and TRBJ2-7, the complete variable domain is KAGVTQTPRYLIKTRGQQVTLSCSPISGHRSVSWYQQTPGQGLQFLFEYFSETQRNKGNFPGRFSGRQFSNSRSEMNVSTLELGDSALYLCASSLGQGPAYEQYFGPGTRLTVT.

V is TRBV7-3 and J is TRBJ2-2, with 9 bases matching TRBD2. With V trimmed by 3 bases and J by 4 bases, 6 bases remained unmatched. Germline V gene lookup returns CDR1 SGHTA and CDR2 FQGTGA. The CDR3 runs to 16 residues. The CDR3 loop is CASSFLGAGGTGELFF. The CDR3 bases are TGTGCCAGCAGCTTTTTAGGAGCGGGAGGCACCGGGGAGCTGTTTTTT.

The V call is TRBV2, the J call TRBJ1-6; no reliable D call. The germline CDR1 and CDR2 sequences are SNHLY and FYNNEI. The V and J ends lost 7 bases and 8 bases respectively, with 15 bases between them. The CDR3 has 14 residues. The CDR3 nucleotides read TGTGCCAGCAATGAGGAGGGCAGATATTCACCCCTCCACTTT. It yields the protein CASNEEGRYSPLHF.

In this sample, this clone turned up a few times. This chain links TRBV6-5 with TRBJ1-1; D not certain. The V end lost 7 bases, the J end lost 1 base, and 10 bases lay between the germline ends. The CDR3 contains 13 residues. Germline values: CDR1 MNHEY, CDR2 SVGAGI. CDR3: CASTEGGNTEAFF. Written as DNA, the CDR3 is TGTGCCAGCACTGAGGGAGGGAACACTGAAGCTTTCTTT.

The chain is built from TRBV2 and TRBJ2-2, with 8 bases identical to TRBD2. The V gene's germline CDR1 is SNHLY and CDR2 FYNNEI. The CDR3 extends over 15 amino acids. V was pared by 5 bases and J by 3 bases, with 5 bases of the junction left unmatched. CDR3 bases: TGTGCCAGCAGTTGGGGACTAGTTGACACCGGGGAGCTGTTTTTT. Its translation: CASSWGLVDTGELFF.

The rearrangement links TRBV7-9 to TRBJ1-1; 8 nucleotides align to TRBD1. CDR1 is SEHNR and CDR2 is FQNEAQ in the germline V gene (reference sequence). V shed 2 bases and J 4 bases; nucleotides not matched to a gene: 0. This CDR3 comprises 13 residues. The CDR3 DNA reads TGTGCCAGCAGCTTAACAGGGGGCACTGAAGCTTTCTTT. This gives the protein CASSLTGGTEAFF.

A note on this clone: Other DNA sequences in the same sample also yield this CDR3. This chain uses TRBV19 with TRBJ1-1; TRBD1 might be the D (6 bases). The CDR3 consists of 12 residues. Between the trimmed V and J ends, which lost 5 bases and 5 bases, there was a span of 9 bases. Germline V gives CDR1 LNHDA, CDR2 SQIVND (reference sequence). The CDR3 DNA is TGTGCCAGTAGTGAGCAGGGGACTGAAGCTTTCTTT. Its protein is CASSEQGTEAFF.

This chain joins TRBV9 and TRBJ2-2; TRBD1 matches 9 bases. The V and J ends lost 2 bases and 7 bases, in that order; junction bases with no gene match: 6. The CDR3 has 15 amino acids. Germline lookup yields CDR1 SGDLS and CDR2 YYNGEE. For the CDR3, the DNA is TGTGCCAGCAGCGTTGTGACAGGGGGTAACGGGGAGCTGTTTTTT. This encodes CASSVVTGGNGELFF.

The rearrangement links TRBV19 to TRBJ1-1; the D is unclear. Deletions cut 5 bases from V and 4 bases from J, with 8 bases between. The CDR3 is 12 residues long. Per germline, CDR1 LNHDA and CDR2 SQIVND (reference sequence). CDR3 nucleotide sequence: TGTGCCAGTAGTCGTTTCGGCACTGAAGCTTTCTTT. Protein product: CASSRFGTEAFF.

The chain uses TRBV29-1 and TRBJ1-1; a possible D gene is TRBD1 (6 bases). V was pared by 5 bases and J by 0 bases, with 13 bases between. The length of the CDR3 is 14 residues. The germline V gene has CDR1 SQVTM and CDR2 ANQGSEA. As DNA, the CDR3 is TGCAGCGTTATCGGTCAGGGGTTGAACACTGAAGCTTTCTTT. Its translation is CSVIGQGLNTEAFF.

This clone was seen a handful of times. The chain combines TRBV5-1 with TRBJ2-6; D is possibly TRBD1 (5 bases). CDR3 length: 18 amino acids. Germline assignment: CDR1 SGHRS and CDR2 YFSETQ. V dropped 0 bases and J dropped 0 bases, with 13 bases sitting between them. The CDR3 protein is CASSLDRPNSSGANVLTF. As DNA, the CDR3 is TGCGCCAGCAGCTTGGACAGGCCCAACAGCTCTGGGGCCAACGTCCTGACTTTC. Drawing the rest from reference TRBV5-1 and TRBJ2-6, the complete variable domain is KAGVTQTPRYLIKTRGQQVTLSCSPISGHRSVSWYQQTPGQGLQFLFEYFSETQRNKGNFPGRFSGRQFSNSRSEMNVSTLELGDSALYLCASSLDRPNSSGANVLTFGAGSRLTVL.

The chain uses TRBV5-6 and TRBJ1-1; a possible D gene is TRBD1 (6 bases). V was cut by 2 bases and J by 5 bases, with 19 bases left in between. Germline values: CDR1 SGHDT, CDR2 YYEEEE. The CDR3 contains 16 residues. The CDR3 sequence: CASSFGPTGSSTEAFF. The CDR3 bases are TGTGCCAGCAGCTTCGGGCCTACAGGGAGTAGTACTGAAGCTTTCTTT.

The chain employs TRBV5-4 and TRBJ1-1; 8 bases agree with TRBD1. This CDR3 is 16 amino acids long. With V trimmed by 0 bases and J by 0 bases, 4 bases remained unmatched. The germline V gene encodes CDR1 SGHNT and CDR2 YYREEE (reference sequence). CDR3 in amino acids: CASSLVAGGLNTEAFF. The CDR3 DNA sequence: TGTGCCAGCAGCTTGGTGGCAGGGGGCTTGAACACTGAAGCTTTCTTT.

This clone came up a few times. This chain uses TRBV7-9 with TRBJ2-2, with D possibly being TRBD2 (5 bases). Germline values: CDR1 SEHNR, CDR2 FQNEAQ (reference sequence). The CDR3 loop spans 16 amino acids. V was trimmed by 3 bases and J by 0 bases, leaving 11 bases between them. The CDR3 region is CASSLKLVPNTGELFF. The CDR3, as DNA: TGTGCCAGCAGCTTGAAACTAGTACCGAACACCGGGGAGCTGTTTTTT.